These 31 T cell receptor beta chains came from one sample sequenced in a study of regulatory T cells in long-lasting Graves disease (dated by TCRdb to 2020 to 2023). Library prep was done by multiplex PCR. For sequencing, an Illumina HiSeq 4000 was employed. TCR beta libraries were built with iRepertoire HTBI primers and Arm-PCR amplification of CDR3 regions. The raw public reads went through TCRdb reprocessing: fastp at Q25, MiXCR clone calling, in-frame beta chains kept. One record per CDR3 amino acid sequence lists the most common genes and DNA. The table for this sample lists 500,000 or so distinct CDR3 sequences; around 15% of them were counted only once. More than 10% of the sample is taken by the ten largest. The time point label corresponds to: newly diagnosed GD, antithyroid drugs for less than 3 months. For both TCR sequencing and RNA sequencing, RNA was extracted from PBMCs in TRIzol. A further study also used this sample, focusing on T cells in Graves' hyperthyroidism and ophthalmopathy.

The sample consisted of peripheral blood mononuclear cells (PBMCs), taken at new diagnosis, from a patient treated with antithyroid drugs. The receptor set was obtained from a man between 35 and 55 years old with Graves disease. Donor details come from another sample of the same person, matched by shared clones.

This clonotype was counted only a few times. V and J are TRBV20-1 and TRBJ2-1; D is unclear. The V gene lost 1 base and the J gene lost 10 bases, with 14 bases spanning the gap. Germline V gene sequence: CDR1 DFQATT, CDR2 SNEGSKA (reference sequence). This CDR3 region has 13 residues. The CDR3 here is CSARVSSTLEQFF. The CDR3 nucleotides read TGCAGTGCTAGAGTTTCCTCGACACTCGAGCAGTTCTTC.

The V call is TRBV14, the J call TRBJ2-7, with 9 bases identical to TRBD1. V was pared by 4 bases and J by 5 bases, with 9 bases of the junction left unmatched. The CDR3 extends over 15 amino acids. Germline V gene lookup returns CDR1 SGHDN and CDR2 FVKESK. The CDR3 loop is CASSRVGTGSHEQYF. In DNA form, the CDR3 reads TGTGCCAGCAGCCGAGTCGGGACAGGGTCCCACGAGCAGTACTTC.

This clonotype was observed at least ten times. This chain uses TRBV3-1 with TRBJ2-1; D is possibly TRBD2 (6 bases). The germline CDR1 and CDR2 sequences are LGHDT and YNNKEL (reference sequence). This CDR3 has 15 amino acids. Trimming took off 1 base at V and 3 bases at J, with 10 bases between the two ends. The CDR3 DNA reads as TGTGCCAGCAGCCAAGGACTAGGAAGCTACAATGAGCAGTTCTTC. Protein product: CASSQGLGSYNEQFF.

This chain uses TRBV6-1 with TRBJ1-2, with 8 bases matching TRBD1. This CDR3 contains 16 residues. With 6 bases clipped from V and 3 bases from J, the junction kept 12 bases outside the gene matches. Germline-derived CDR1 and CDR2 are MNHNS and SASEGT. The CDR3 protein is CASSHPGQGGYYGYTF. The CDR3 nucleotides read TGTGCCAGCAGCCACCCTGGACAGGGAGGCTACTATGGCTACACCTTC.

This clonotype was seen many times. The chain recombines TRBV20-1 with TRBJ2-5; TRBD2 aligns across 11 bases. From germline, CDR1 is DFQATT and CDR2 SNEGSKA (reference sequence). The ends lost 5 bases at V and 4 bases at J; junction bases unmatched: 9. The CDR3 spans 15 residues. In nucleotides, the CDR3 is TGCAGTGCTCTACCGTTAGCGGGAGGGCTAGAGACCCAGTACTTC. Translated, it gives CSALPLAGGLETQYF.

The rearrangement uses TRBV10-3 and TRBJ2-1; D is ambiguous. The CDR3 sequence is 12 residues long. Deletions cut 0 bases from V and 9 bases from J, with 6 bases between. Germline CDR1 reads ENHRY; CDR2 reads SYGVKD. The CDR3 protein is CAISESPIEQFF. As DNA, the CDR3 is TGTGCCATCAGTGAGTCGCCCATTGAGCAGTTCTTC.

This clonotype was counted at least ten times. The J gene is TRBJ2-7, the V gene TRBV30; no clear D gene. In germline, CDR1 is GTSNPN, CDR2 SVGIG (reference sequence). The CDR3 contains 14 residues. Between the trimmed V and J ends, which lost 1 base and 4 bases, there was a span of 14 bases. The CDR3 region has the DNA TGTGCCTGGAGTGAGGTATATCAAGGGTACGAGCAGTACTTC. This encodes CAWSEVYQGYEQYF.

The table lists this clonotype with many counts. The chain links TRBV11-2 to TRBJ2-2; no clear D gene. The ends were cut back, 5 bases at V and 6 bases at J, with 10 bases in the middle. Germline values: CDR1 SGHAT, CDR2 FQNNGV. This CDR3 has 13 residues. As DNA, the CDR3 is TGTGCCAGCAGCGAGACCTCCGCCGGGGAGCTGTTTTTT. It yields the protein CASSETSAGELFF.

The table lists this clonotype with many counts. The junction does not match germline at one end; this may be a read error. The chain carries TRBV7-7 and TRBJ2-2, with 9 bases fitting TRBD1. The V gene's germline CDR1 is SSHAT and CDR2 FNYEAQ (reference sequence). The CDR3 sequence is 15 residues long. The DNA of the CDR3 is TGTGCTAGCAGTCGTACAGGGGGCGCAGGCGGGGAGCTGTTTTTT. It yields the protein CASSRTGGAGGELFF. Supplemented by reference TRBV7-7 and TRBJ2-2, the full variable domain reads GAGVSQSPRYKVTKRGQDVTLRCDPISSHATLYWYQQALGQGPEFLTYFNYEAQPDKSGLPSDRFSAERPEGSISTLTIQRTEQRDSAMYRCASSRTGGAGGELFFGEGSRLTVL.

Of note for this clonotype: Relative to the germline gene, one junction end is altered; a read error may explain this. V gene TRBV12-3 or TRBV12-4 combines with J gene TRBJ2-1; D perhaps matches TRBD2 (5 bases). The CDR3 is 12 residues long. The CDR3 spells CASTSKGYPEGF. The DNA for the CDR3 is TGTGCCAGCACCTCAAAGGGATATCCAGAGGGTTTC.

This clonotype was seen repeatedly, ten times or more. This chain joins TRBV6-2 or TRBV6-3 and TRBJ1-1, with 7 bases that match TRBD1. The germline V gene encodes CDR1 MNHEY and CDR2 SVGEGT. The J segment lost 5 bases and the V segment lost 2 bases, leaving 8 bases of the junction unmatched. The CDR3 extends over 15 amino acids. The CDR3 region has the DNA TGTGCCAGCAGTTACGGACCGACAGGGAGGACTGAAGCTTTCTTT. Translated, it gives CASSYGPTGRTEAFF.

The chain joins TRBV19 to TRBJ2-2, with 7 bases lining up with TRBD1. From germline, CDR1 is LNHDA and CDR2 SQIVND (reference sequence). After removal of 6 bases from V and 4 bases from J, the junction contained 20 bases not matched to a gene. This CDR3 spans 19 amino acids. CDR3 protein: CASRPDRARFKQGTGELFF. In DNA form, the CDR3 reads TGTGCCAGTAGGCCAGACAGGGCGAGGTTTAAGCAGGGCACCGGGGAGCTGTTTTTT.

This clonotype has at least ten counts. The chain links TRBV28 to TRBJ2-3; D remains unclear. This CDR3 region has 14 residues. Germline V lookup: CDR1 MDHEN, CDR2 SYDVKM. V was clipped by 6 bases and J by 2 bases, with 12 bases between them. The CDR3 DNA follows: TGTGCCAGCAGGCTAGGGCTAGACACAGATACGCAGTATTTT. This gives the protein CASRLGLDTDTQYF.

This clonotype has just a few counts. This chain links TRBV20-1 with TRBJ2-5; D is undetermined. CDR3 length: 14 amino acids. V lost 4 bases to trimming and J lost 2 bases, with 14 bases between them. Germline CDR1 and CDR2: DFQATT and SNEGSKA (reference sequence). CDR3 protein: CSATKTDGQETQYF. Written as DNA, the CDR3 is TGCAGTGCTACTAAAACCGACGGTCAAGAGACCCAGTACTTC.

The chain carries TRBV6-1 and TRBJ1-6; 11 positions agree with TRBD1. The germline gives CDR1 MNHNS, CDR2 SASEGT. The CDR3 loop spans 15 amino acids. The V segment lost 8 bases and the J segment 8 bases; nucleotides outside the gene matches: 8. The chain's CDR3 is CASLNPGQGDSPLHF. The CDR3 DNA reads as TGTGCCAGCCTTAATCCGGGACAGGGGGATTCACCCCTCCACTTT.

V gene TRBV7-9 combines with J gene TRBJ2-2; 7 bases line up with TRBD2. The CDR3 is 16 residues long. The V gene's germline CDR1 is SEHNR and CDR2 FQNEAQ (reference sequence). Losses at the gene ends were 5 bases for V and 3 bases for J; bases not matched to a gene: 9. This chain's CDR3 is CASSARLAVDTGELFF. The CDR3 DNA reads TGTGCCAGCAGCGCCCGTCTAGCGGTGGACACCGGGGAGCTGTTTTTT.

The table lists this clonotype with many counts. The chain has TRBV6-1 and TRBJ2-3; no clear D gene. The V end was cut by 7 bases, the J end by 6 bases, with 17 bases between. This CDR3 has 14 residues. Germline values: CDR1 MNHNS, CDR2 SASEGT. This CDR3 is CASNHRQSADTQYF. Written as DNA, the CDR3 is TGTGCCAGCAACCATCGGCAGTCCGCGGATACGCAGTATTTT.

This clonotype was seen a handful of times. This CDR3 reads CATSRSVVGINEQFF. CDR3 bases: TGTGCCACCAGCAGATCGGTGGTAGGGATCAATGAGCAGTTCTTC. The chain recombines TRBV15 with TRBJ2-1; D call uncertain. The V and J ends lost 2 bases and 6 bases respectively, with 14 bases between them. The CDR3 totals 15 residues. Per germline, CDR1 LNHNV and CDR2 YYDKDF (reference sequence). Combining the CDR3 with reference TRBV15 and TRBJ2-1 gives the whole variable domain DAMVIQNPRYQVTQFGKPVTLSCSQTLNHNVMYWYQQKSSQAPKLLFHYYDKDFNNEADTPDNFQSRRPNTSFCFLDIRSPGLGDTAMYLCATSRSVVGINEQFFGPGTRLTVL.

The V call is TRBV6-1, the J call TRBJ2-1; D is uncertain. The CDR3 is made up of 15 amino acids. Germline lookup yields CDR1 MNHNS and CDR2 SASEGT. V dropped 3 bases and J dropped 0 bases, with 9 bases sitting between them. The DNA for the CDR3 is TGTGCCAGCAGTGAGGTACTGAGCTCCTACAATGAGCAGTTCTTC. Its translation: CASSEVLSSYNEQFF.

This clonotype has ten or more counts. The chain couples TRBV7-9 to TRBJ2-1; the match to TRBD2 covers 11 bases. V lost 4 bases and J lost 5; bases outside the gene matches: 4. CDR3 length: 15 amino acids. In germline, CDR1 is SEHNR, CDR2 FQNEAQ (reference sequence). The CDR3 reads CASSSRLAGNNEQFF. For the CDR3, the DNA is TGTGCCAGCAGCTCGCGACTAGCGGGGAACAATGAGCAGTTCTTC.

In its sample, this clonotype was seen many times. V is TRBV27 and J is TRBJ2-1; 12 positions match TRBD2. Germline V CDR1 and CDR2: MNHEY, SMNVEV (reference sequence). Losses at the gene ends were 2 bases for V and 7 bases for J; bases not matched to a gene: 9. CDR3 size: 17 residues. CDR3 in amino acids: CASSLHLAGGPDNEQFF. The CDR3 DNA reads TGTGCCAGCAGTTTACATCTAGCGGGAGGGCCGGATAATGAGCAGTTCTTC.

This clonotype showed up many times. The chain carries TRBV7-9 and TRBJ2-1, with 10 bases fitting TRBD1. V was clipped by 5 bases and J by 14 bases; unmatched bases: 12. The germline gives CDR1 SEHNR, CDR2 FQNEAQ (reference sequence). The CDR3 totals 14 residues. Written as DNA, the CDR3 is TGTGCCAGCAGCCTTGACAGGGGGCCGGGACTAGAGTTCTTC. Protein product: CASSLDRGPGLEFF.

In this sample, this clonotype turned up a few times. This sequence joins TRBV16 and TRBJ1-3; the D is unclear. There are 16 residues in the CDR3. The germline V gene has CDR1 KGHSY and CDR2 FQNENV. V was shortened by 0 bases and J by 0 bases, with 9 bases between the two germline ends. CDR3 sequence reads: CASSQSYALSGNTIYF. CDR3 coding DNA: TGTGCCAGCAGCCAATCGTATGCGCTCTCTGGAAACACCATATATTTT.

V is TRBV24-1 and J is TRBJ2-2; TRBD2 is a possible D gene (6 bases). The V gene's germline CDR1 is KGHDR and CDR2 SFDVKD. The CDR3 sequence is 16 residues long. V was clipped by 4 bases and J by 6 bases, with 17 bases between them. The CDR3 sequence is CATSDPGLPRAGELFF. For the CDR3, the DNA is TGTGCCACCAGTGACCCGGGACTCCCTAGGGCCGGGGAGCTGTTTTTT.

This clonotype was recorded once. This chain links TRBV7-2 with TRBJ2-7, with 11 bases matching TRBD1. The V segment lost 5 bases and the J segment 4 bases; nucleotides outside the gene matches: 7. Per germline, CDR1 SGHTA and CDR2 FQGNSA. The CDR3 contains 15 residues. CDR3 coding DNA: TGTGCCAGCAGCCCCCGGGACAGGGGGTTGTACGAGCAGTACTTC. It translates to CASSPRDRGLYEQYF.

V usage is TRBV7-9 and J usage is TRBJ2-5; D unresolved. V lost 0 bases and J lost 9, with 8 bases in between. Germline lookup yields CDR1 SEHNR and CDR2 FQNEAQ (reference sequence). This CDR3 region has 12 residues. This chain's CDR3 is CASSLADGAQYF. For the CDR3, the DNA is TGTGCCAGCAGCTTAGCCGATGGGGCCCAGTACTTC.

In its sample, this clonotype was seen many times. The chain combines TRBV20-1 with TRBJ2-6; 9 nucleotides match TRBD1. The V gene's germline CDR1 is DFQATT and CDR2 SNEGSKA (reference sequence). V lost 1 base and J lost 2; bases outside the gene matches: 9. The CDR3 has 18 residues. The CDR3: CSARGNRGPIPGANVLTF. The CDR3 DNA sequence: TGCAGTGCTAGAGGCAACAGGGGGCCTATTCCTGGGGCCAACGTCCTGACTTTC.

This clonotype was found many times. The gene calls are TRBV28 and TRBJ2-7, with D possibly being TRBD1 or TRBD2 (5 bases each). The CDR3 loop spans 13 amino acids. Germline assignment: CDR1 MDHEN and CDR2 SYDVKM. V was trimmed by 10 bases and J by 7 bases, leaving 20 bases between them. CDR3 DNA: TGTGCCACGGGGCAGGGACCCTCGGATGAGCAGTACTTC. This codes for CATGQGPSDEQYF.

This clonotype was counted many times. J is TRBJ2-1 and V is TRBV29-1, with TRBD1 identical over 7 bases. The CDR3 covers 11 residues. Looked up from germline, CDR1 is SQVTM and CDR2 is ANQGSEA. J gave up 8 bases and V 5 bases, and 3 bases lay outside the gene matches. In DNA form, the CDR3 reads TGCAGCGTTACAGGGACAGATGAGCAGTTCTTC. Amino acids: CSVTGTDEQFF.

This clonotype was seen repeatedly, ten times or more. The genes are TRBV12-5 and TRBJ2-1, with D possibly being TRBD2 (5 bases). V lost 0 bases and J 4 bases, leaving 10 bases between the germline ends. The CDR3 spans 15 residues. Germline-derived CDR1 and CDR2 are LGHNT and FRNRAP. CDR3 sequence: CASGLVGSRYNEQFF. The CDR3 DNA reads TGTGCTAGTGGTTTGGTTGGGAGTCGGTACAATGAGCAGTTCTTC.

This clonotype has a count of ten or more. The chain employs TRBV5-1 and TRBJ2-1; the D call may be TRBD1 or TRBD2 (5 bases each). Per germline, CDR1 SGHRS and CDR2 YFSETQ. There are 17 residues in the CDR3. The ends were cut back, 0 bases at V and 5 bases at J, with 18 bases in the middle. The CDR3 is CASSLGTGFGHDNEQFF. Here the CDR3 DNA reads TGCGCCAGCAGCTTGGGGACGGGGTTTGGACACGACAATGAGCAGTTCTTC. Complete variable domain (other parts from reference TRBV5-1 and TRBJ2-1): KAGVTQTPRYLIKTRGQQVTLSCSPISGHRSVSWYQQTPGQGLQFLFEYFSETQRNKGNFPGRFSGRQFSNSRSEMNVSTLELGDSALYLCASSLGTGFGHDNEQFFGPGTRLTVL.